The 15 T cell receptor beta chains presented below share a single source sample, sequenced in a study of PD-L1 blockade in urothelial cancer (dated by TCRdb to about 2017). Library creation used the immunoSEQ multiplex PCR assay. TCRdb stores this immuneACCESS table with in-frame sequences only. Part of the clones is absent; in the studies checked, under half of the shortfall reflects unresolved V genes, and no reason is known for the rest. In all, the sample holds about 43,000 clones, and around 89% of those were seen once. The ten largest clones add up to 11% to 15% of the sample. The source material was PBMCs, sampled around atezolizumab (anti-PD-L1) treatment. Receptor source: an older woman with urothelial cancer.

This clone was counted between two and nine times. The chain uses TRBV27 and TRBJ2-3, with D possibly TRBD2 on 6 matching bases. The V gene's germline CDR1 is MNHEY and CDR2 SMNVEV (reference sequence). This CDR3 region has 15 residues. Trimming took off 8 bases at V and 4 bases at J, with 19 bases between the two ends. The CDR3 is CASALRAGWADTQYF. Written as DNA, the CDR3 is TGTGCCAGCGCCCTCCGGGCGGGATGGGCAGATACGCAGTATTTT.

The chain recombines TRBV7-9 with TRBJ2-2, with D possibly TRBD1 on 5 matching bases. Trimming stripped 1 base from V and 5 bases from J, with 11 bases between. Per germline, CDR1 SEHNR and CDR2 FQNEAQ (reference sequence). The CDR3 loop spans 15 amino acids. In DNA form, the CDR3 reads TGTGCCAGCAGCTTAGGGGGCGCAGAGACCGGGGAGCTGTTTTTT. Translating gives CASSLGGAETGELFF. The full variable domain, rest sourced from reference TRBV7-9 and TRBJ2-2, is DTGVSQNPRHKITKRGQNVTFRCDPISEHNRLYWYRQTLGQGPEFLTYFQNEAQLEKSRLLSDRFSAERPKGSFSTLEIQRTEQGDSAMYLCASSLGGAETGELFFGEGSRLTVL.

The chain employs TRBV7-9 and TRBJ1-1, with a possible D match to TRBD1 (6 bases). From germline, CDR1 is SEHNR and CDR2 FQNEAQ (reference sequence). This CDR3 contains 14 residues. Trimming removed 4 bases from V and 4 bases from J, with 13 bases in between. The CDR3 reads CASSSLGQTTEAFF. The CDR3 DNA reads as TGTGCCAGCAGCTCCCTTGGACAGACCACTGAAGCTTTCTTT.

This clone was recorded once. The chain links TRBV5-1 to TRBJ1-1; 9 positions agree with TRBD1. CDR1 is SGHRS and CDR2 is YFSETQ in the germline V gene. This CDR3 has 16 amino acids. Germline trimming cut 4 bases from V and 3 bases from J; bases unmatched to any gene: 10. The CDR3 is CASSTGQGRGDTEAFF. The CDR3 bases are TGCGCCAGCAGCACCGGACAGGGGAGAGGAGACACTGAAGCTTTCTTT.

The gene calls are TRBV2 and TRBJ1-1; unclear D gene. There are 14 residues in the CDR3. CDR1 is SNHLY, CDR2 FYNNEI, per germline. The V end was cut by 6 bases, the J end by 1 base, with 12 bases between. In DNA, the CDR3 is TGTGCCAGCAGCGGACTAGGCCCGAACACTGAAGCTTTCTTT. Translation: CASSGLGPNTEAFF.

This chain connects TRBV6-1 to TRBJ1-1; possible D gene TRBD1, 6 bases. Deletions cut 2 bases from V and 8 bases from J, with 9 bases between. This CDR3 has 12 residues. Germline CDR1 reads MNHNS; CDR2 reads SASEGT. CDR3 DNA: TGTGCCAGCAGTGAACGCCAGGGGGAAGCTTTCTTT. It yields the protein CASSERQGEAFF.

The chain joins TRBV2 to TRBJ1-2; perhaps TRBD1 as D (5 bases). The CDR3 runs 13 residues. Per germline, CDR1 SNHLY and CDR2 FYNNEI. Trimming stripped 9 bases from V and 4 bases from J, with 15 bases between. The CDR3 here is CASHQGTSYGYTF. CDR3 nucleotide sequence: TGTGCCAGTCACCAGGGCACGTCCTATGGCTACACCTTC.

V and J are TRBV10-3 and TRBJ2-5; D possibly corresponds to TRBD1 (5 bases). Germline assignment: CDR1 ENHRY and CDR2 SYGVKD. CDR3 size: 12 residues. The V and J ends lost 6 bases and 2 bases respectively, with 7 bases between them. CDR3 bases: TGTGCCATCAGCAGGGCTCAAGAGACCCAGTACTTC. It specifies CAISRAQETQYF.

The CDR3 spells CASKTGSADTQYF. CDR3 nucleotides: TGTGCCAGTAAGACAGGGTCAGCAGATACGCAGTATTTT. The J gene is TRBJ2-3, the V gene TRBV19; 7 nucleotides align to TRBD1. The CDR3 is 13 amino acids. The junction had 5 bases not matched to a gene; V was cut back by 7 bases and J by 4 bases. Germline-derived CDR1 and CDR2 are LNHDA and SQIVND (reference sequence).

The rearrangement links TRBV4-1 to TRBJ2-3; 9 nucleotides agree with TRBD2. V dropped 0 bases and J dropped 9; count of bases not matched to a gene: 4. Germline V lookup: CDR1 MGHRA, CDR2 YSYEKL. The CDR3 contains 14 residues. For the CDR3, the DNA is TGCGCCAGCAGCCAAGACCCTAGCGGGGAAACGCAGTATTTT. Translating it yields CASSQDPSGETQYF.

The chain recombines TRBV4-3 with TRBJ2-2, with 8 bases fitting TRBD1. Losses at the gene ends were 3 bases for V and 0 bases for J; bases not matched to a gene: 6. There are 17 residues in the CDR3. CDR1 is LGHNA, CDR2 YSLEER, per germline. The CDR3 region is CASSHLRGQANTGELFF. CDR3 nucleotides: TGCGCCAGCAGCCACCTCCGGGGACAGGCGAACACCGGGGAGCTGTTTTTT.

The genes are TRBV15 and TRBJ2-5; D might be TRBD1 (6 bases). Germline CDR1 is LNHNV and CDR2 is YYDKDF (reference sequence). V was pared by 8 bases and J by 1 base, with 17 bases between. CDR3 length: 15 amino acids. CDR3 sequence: CATRAPLTGQETQYF. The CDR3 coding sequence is TGTGCCACCCGGGCCCCTTTGACAGGCCAAGAGACCCAGTACTTC.

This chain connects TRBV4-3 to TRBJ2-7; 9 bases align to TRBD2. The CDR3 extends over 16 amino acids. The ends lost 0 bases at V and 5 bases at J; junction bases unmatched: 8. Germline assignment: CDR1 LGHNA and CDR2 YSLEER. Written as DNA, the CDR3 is TGCGCCAGCAGCCAAGATCGGGGACTAGCCTTCCACGAGCAGTACTTC. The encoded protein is CASSQDRGLAFHEQYF.

The CDR3 region is CASSSGTGVFRLEKLFF. The DNA for the CDR3 is TGTGCCAGCAGCTCCGGGACAGGGGTGTTTAGGCTTGAAAAACTGTTTTTT. The rearrangement joins TRBV5-4 to TRBJ1-4, with 10 bases fitting TRBD1. J lost 7 bases, V lost 3 bases, and 12 bases had no gene match. CDR3 length equals 17 residues. Germline lookup yields CDR1 SGHNT and CDR2 YYREEE (reference sequence).

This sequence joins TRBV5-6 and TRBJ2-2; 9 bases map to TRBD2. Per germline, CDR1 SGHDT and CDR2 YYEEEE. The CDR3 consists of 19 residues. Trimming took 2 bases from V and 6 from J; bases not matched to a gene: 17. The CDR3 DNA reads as TGTGCCAGCAGCTTTCTAGTTGCGGGAGGGCCCGTCGGTGCCGGGGAGCTGTTTTTT. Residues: CASSFLVAGGPVGAGELFF.